The rows below give T cell receptor beta chains drawn from one sample of a study of post-analysis software for immune sequencing data. TCRdb recomputed calls from the PCR reads with MiXCR, one row per CDR3 protein. The repertoire holds more than 350,000 distinct CDR3 sequences, with more than 30% as singletons. The sequencing sample was made of blood. These TCRs come from a girl aged 2-10 years with multiple sclerosis. Both conserved end residues are part of each CDR3. The order of the fields is V gene, J gene, CDR3 protein.

>TRBV12-3/TRBV12-4|NA
CASSTRGGETQYF
>TRBV29-1|TRBJ2-1
CSVEDPLAGGNEQFF
>TRBV5-1|TRBJ2-1
CASSTGTSSYNEQFF
>TRBV5-1|TRBJ2-5
CASSLAAGIGETQYF
>TRBV29-1|NA
CSVAPNFLGTQYF
>TRBV13|TRBJ2-7
CASSPYGVSYEQYF
>TRBV7-2|TRBJ2-7
CASTETSGVPEQYF
>TRBV5-6|TRBJ1-2
CASSIPGRYYGYTF
>TRBV5-1|TRBJ2-3
CASSFGGGSDTQYF
>TRBV25-1|TRBJ2-7
CASSPQGSRSYEQYF
>TRBV7-2|TRBJ2-7
CASRKPGQAYEQYF
>TRBV20-1|TRBJ1-2
CSARGTGPGYTF
>TRBV2|TRBJ1-2
CASRPGQGAYYGYTF
>TRBV7-2|TRBJ1-1
CASSLWDRGTEAFF
>TRBV12-3/TRBV12-4|TRBJ1-1
CASSFNRDRDTEAFF
>TRBV7-8|TRBJ2-3
CATTGQGIDTQYF
>TRBV20-1|TRBJ1-2
CSADPANYGYTF
>TRBV29-1|TRBJ2-7
CSVLQGIDYEQYF
>TRBV4-2|TRBJ2-4
CASSQDRRRDLAKNIQYF
>TRBV6-1|TRBJ2-1
CASSDSQSPYNEQFF
>TRBV4-3|TRBJ1-2
CASSQDLAMNYGYTF
>TRBV13|TRBJ1-6
CASSRNDRENSPLHF
>TRBV6-5|TRBJ1-4
CASTPGQGNEKLFF